This section outlines one T cell receptor (beta chain) sequence together with its context. Its specificity is not known. Every single patient, without exception, relapsed after autologous stem cell transplantation, and brentuximab vedotin exposure varied. Patients' outcomes at their best amounted to complete response, partial response or progressive disease. The record originates from a study of PD-1 blockade in classical Hodgkin lymphoma. Study conclusions and caveats: Nivolumab starters within 1 year of ASCT were excluded. CD4+ TCR diversity, unlike CD8+, rose significantly by C4D1.

Germline-derived CDR1 and CDR2 are MGHDK and SYGVNS. CDR3 length equals 14 residues. The V segment lost 4 bases and the J segment 1 base; nucleotides outside the gene matches: 2. Data came from immunoSEQ multiplex PCR; TCRdb stores just in-frame clones and leaves some out. The table shows fewer than 55,000 clones, with roughly 86% occurring only once. The TCR was taken from a human donor with classical Hodgkin lymphoma. The chain has TRBV25-1 and TRBJ2-5; 8 bases are shared with TRBD1. The sequencing used peripheral blood mononuclear cells (PBMCs), collected at baseline. The CDR3 DNA reads as TGTGCCAGCAGTGTTGACAGGGGCCAAGAGACCCAGTACTTC. Amino acid sequence: CASSVDRGQETQYF.